This TCR beta chain was recorded in a study of T cell changes during pregnancy in multiple sclerosis. The CDR3 runs to 13 residues. Germline CDR1 SGHNT, CDR2 YYREEE (reference sequence). Trimming shortened V by 6 bases and J by 6 bases, and 15 bases separated the two germline ends. This clone was seen a single time. This table comes from immunoSEQ multiplex PCR, and its TCRdb copy is limited to in-frame clones, with some not included. This sample has tens of thousands of clones; more than 85% occur once, and the top ten carry around 0.45%. The receptor was isolated from a female donor in good health, enrolled as a control in a pregnancy study. J is TRBJ1-2 and V is TRBV5-4; TRBD1 might be the D (6 bases). The input for sequencing was CD4+ T cells from peripheral blood mononuclear cells, taken in the third trimester of pregnancy. The CDR3 nucleotides are TGTGCCAGCACCACAGGGTTCTGGGATGGCTACACCTTC. Translation gives CASTTGFWDGYTF. Using reference TRBV5-4 and TRBJ1-2 for the parts outside the CDR3, the full variable domain is ETGVTQSPTHLIKTRGQQVTLRCSSQSGHNTVSWYQQALGQGPQFIFQYYREEENGRGNFPPRFSGLQFPNYSSELNVNALELDDSALYLCASTTGFWDGYTFGSGTRLTVV.